These T cell receptor beta chains were read from a single sample in a study of blood T cell repertoires in COVID-19. The data were produced by immunoSEQ multiplex PCR, yet TCRdb's version contains in-frame clones alone and is incomplete. The sample holds about 310,000 clones; roughly 87% are singletons and the top ten take 1%. Sequenced input: peripheral blood. These receptors originate from a man in his fifties or sixties with active or convalescent COVID-19. Each CDR3 is given with its conserved first and last residue. A D gene is named only where the DNA matches it firmly. A clone size is listed for some rows: how often the clone was seen (once, few, many), or a class if it is expanded.

V,size,J,D,CDR3,DNA
TRBV19,NA,TRBJ1-1,NA,CASSIDQRGNTEAFF,TGTGCCAGTAGTATAGATCAACGGGGGAACACTGAAGCTTTCTTT
TRBV11-2,NA,TRBJ2-7,NA,CASSQTGSGYEQYF,TGTGCCAGCAGTCAGACGGGAAGTGGCTACGAGCAGTACTTC
TRBV30,NA,TRBJ1-5,NA,CAWSFAGNQPQHF,TGTGCCTGGAGTTTCGCGGGCAATCAGCCCCAGCATTTT
TRBV7-2,NA,TRBJ1-2,TRBD1,CASSLARVGQGDYGYTF,TGTGCCAGCAGCTTAGCTAGGGTTGGACAGGGAGACTATGGCTACACCTTC
TRBV5-4,NA,TRBJ2-7,TRBD2,CASSKTSGRVNEQYF,TGTGCCAGCAGCAAGACTAGCGGGAGAGTCAACGAGCAGTACTTC
TRBV7-9,NA,TRBJ2-3,NA,CASSPSGARLGTDTQYF,TGTGCCAGCAGCCCTAGTGGGGCCCGTTTGGGCACAGATACGCAGTATTTT
TRBV5-6,NA,TRBJ1-5,TRBD1,CASSYDRDQPQHF,TGTGCCAGCAGCTACGACAGGGATCAGCCCCAGCATTTT
TRBV28,NA,TRBJ2-7,TRBD1,CASSIGTGGFDEQYF,TGTGCCAGCAGTATCGGGACAGGGGGATTCGACGAGCAGTACTTC
TRBV5-1,NA,TRBJ1-1,NA,CASSWGPGMGSEAFF,TGCGCCAGCAGCTGGGGTCCGGGGATGGGGTCTGAAGCTTTCTTT
TRBV21-1,NA,TRBJ1-1,NA,CASSKGGDRGVTMICVSTEAFF,TGTGCCAGCAGCAAAGGGGGCGACAGGGGGGTTACGATGATTTGTGTAAGCACTGAAGCTTTCTTT
TRBV6-2/TRBV6-3,once,TRBJ2-1,NA,CASSYSGNEQFF,TGTGCCAGCAGTTATTCCGGCAATGAGCAGTTCTTC
TRBV19,once,TRBJ1-2,TRBD1,CASSPTGEGYGYTF,TGTGCCAGTAGCCCGACAGGGGAGGGCTATGGCTACACCTTC